This TCR beta chain is drawn from a study of blood T cell repertoires in COVID-19. At the level of the study: Acute and convalescent COVID-19 samples came from the United States, Italy and Spain. PBMCs, B-cell-depleted T cells, or T cells were the source of the cDNA or gDNA that made up the material.

Authors' methods: Reference gene primer amplification yielded estimated nucleated cell counts. The assay was immunoSEQ multiplex PCR, and TCRdb's table has in-frame clones only and misses some. The V and J calls and the clone size are those of that table, but D and trimming were determined from the DNA. Of about 100,000 clones in the sample, roughly 80% are singletons; the top ten hold approximately 15%. V dropped 7 bases and J dropped 1; count of bases not matched to a gene: 6. The CDR3 is 14 residues long. Germline V gives CDR1 SNHLY, CDR2 FYNNEI. The sequenced sample consisted of peripheral blood. This clonotype originated in an older woman with acute or convalescent COVID-19. The chain joins TRBV2 to TRBJ1-1; 7 bases are a match to TRBD1. The CDR3 region has the DNA TGTGCCAGCACCTTAGGGACAGCGAACACTGAAGCTTTCTTT. Amino acids: CASTLGTANTEAFF. Together with reference TRBV2 and TRBJ1-1, the CDR3 gives the full variable domain: EPEVTQTPSHQVTQMGQEVILRCVPISNHLYFYWYRQILGQKVEFLVSFYNNEISEKSEIFDDQFSVERPDGSNFTLKIRSTKLEDSAMYFCASTLGTANTEAFFGQGTRLTVV.